This TCR beta chain was retrieved from a study of Graves' ophthalmopathy and Graves' hyperthyroidism. About the research overall: Stable hyperthyroid donors showed no ophthalmopathy during 18 months follow-up. Study-level results: Blood shared most expanded thyroid clonotypes above 0.001 frequency. Ophthalmopathy versus stable hyperthyroidism: 13-signature model gave 87.88% sensitivity, 75% to 82% specificity.

The sequenced template was RNA, covering the TCR beta CDR3 region. RT-PCR was first run with HTBI primers, then multiplex PCR in a second round. TCRdb redid the calling of the multiplex PCR reads with MiXCR, one entry per CDR3 protein. Among about 1.2 million distinct CDR3 sequences listed, about 35% were seen once. V was trimmed by 6 bases and J by 3 bases, leaving 18 bases between them. From germline, CDR1 is SGHTA and CDR2 FQGNSA. The CDR3 is 15 residues long. Orbital computed tomography, together with clinical symptoms, serum thyroxine, TRAb and thyroid ultrasound, was used for diagnosis. This clonotype was counted at least ten times. Its target is not known.

The chain combines TRBV7-2 with TRBJ2-7, with a possible D match to TRBD2 (5 bases). Sequences were obtained from peripheral blood or thyroid tissue (not recorded which). The clonotype was recovered from an adult man with Graves' hyperthyroidism. CDR3: CASSRISVSNYEQYF. The CDR3 DNA follows: TGTGCCAGCAGTAGGATTAGCGTTTCAAACTACGAGCAGTACTTC.